The next 26 T cell receptor beta chains were all read from a single sample in a study of regulatory T cells in long-lasting Graves disease. Time point denoted: persistent/refractory GD, antithyroid drugs over 5 years with positive TRAb. There was RNA extracted from PBMCs, and the TCR library was made from it. Arm-PCR with iRepertoire HTBI primers amplified the CDR3 regions for these TCR beta libraries. From the multiplex PCR reads, TCRdb called clonotypes with MiXCR, one entry per CDR3 protein. Among 400,000 or so distinct CDR3 sequences, roughly a quarter were seen once, and the ten largest hold 26%. The specimen was peripheral blood mononuclear cells (PBMCs), collected when the disease was refractory, from a patient treated with antithyroid drugs. The receptors come from a female donor with Graves disease.

This sequence joins TRBV3-1 and TRBJ2-5; TRBD1 aligns across 12 bases. Trimming cost V 2 bases and J 5 bases; bases outside gene matches: 9. CDR1 and CDR2 (germline): LGHDT, YNNKEL (reference sequence). The CDR3 runs 17 residues. CDR3 nucleotides: TGTGCCAGCAGCCAATTCGGTCGGGACAGGGGGCCGGAGACCCAGTACTTC. It is translated as CASSQFGRDRGPETQYF.

J is TRBJ1-4 and V is TRBV12-3 or TRBV12-4, with D hard to call. Trimming took off 8 bases at V and 8 bases at J, with 9 bases between the two ends. This CDR3 has 11 residues. The CDR3 sequence: CASGSTEKLFF. CDR3 nucleotide sequence: TGTGCCAGCGGTTCCACAGAAAAACTGTTTTTT.

Concerning this clonotype itself: Since a much larger clone is just one base distant, this may be a read error. The J gene is TRBJ2-5, the V gene TRBV10-3; D may be TRBD2 (5 bases). Trimming pared 6 bases from V and 1 base from J, leaving 12 bases between. The germline CDR1 and CDR2 sequences are ENHRY and SYGVKD. This CDR3 contains 14 residues. The CDR3 nucleotides read TGTGCCATCAGGAACCCGGACTCCCAAGAGACCCAGTACTTC. It is translated as CAIRNPDSQETQYF.

V gene TRBV4-1 combines with J gene TRBJ2-7; 10 positions match TRBD2. The germline V gene encodes CDR1 MGHRA and CDR2 YSYEKL. With V trimmed by 4 bases and J by 5 bases, 8 bases remained unmatched. The CDR3 spans 15 residues. The CDR3 here is CASSRLAGVQHEQYF. The CDR3, as DNA: TGCGCCAGCAGCCGGCTAGCGGGAGTGCAGCACGAGCAGTACTTC.

The table lists this clonotype with a count of one. This probably arose from a read error, given a far larger clone one base away. The genes are TRBV27 and TRBJ1-5, with TRBD1 matching 7 bases. This CDR3 spans 16 amino acids. The trim removed 5 bases at V and 6 bases at J, leaving 13 bases unmatched. From germline, CDR1 is MNHEY and CDR2 SMNVEV (reference sequence). CDR3 sequence reads: CASSAASGGGGQPQHF. The CDR3 DNA follows: TGTGCCAGCAGTGCTGCTAGCGGAGGGGGCGGTCAGCCCCAGCATTTT.

This rearrangement joins TRBV28 to TRBJ1-2; 8 bases fit TRBD1. Germline values: CDR1 MDHEN, CDR2 SYDVKM. The CDR3 length is 15 residues. With 10 bases clipped from V and 7 bases from J, the junction kept 17 bases outside the gene matches. The CDR3 loop reads CATTPPLTGVLGYTF. CDR3 coding DNA: TGTGCCACCACCCCGCCTTTGACAGGGGTGCTTGGCTACACCTTC.

This chain joins TRBV18 and TRBJ2-7; 10 bases fit TRBD2. Germline V gene lookup returns CDR1 KGHSH and CDR2 LQKENI. V gave up 8 bases and J gave up 5 bases; unmatched junction bases: 6. The CDR3 is 13 amino acids. The CDR3 sequence is CASASGSRHEQYF. For the CDR3, the DNA is TGTGCCAGCGCTAGCGGGAGTCGCCACGAGCAGTACTTC.

The gene calls are TRBV12-3 or TRBV12-4 and TRBJ1-5; D unclear. The CDR3 is 15 residues long. Between the trimmed V and J ends, which lost 3 bases and 1 base, there was a span of 10 bases. CDR3 residues: CASSFRSGSNQPQHF. Here the CDR3 DNA reads TGTGCCAGCAGTTTTAGAAGCGGGAGCAATCAGCCCCAGCATTTT.

The rearrangement links TRBV5-1 to TRBJ2-1, with D unclear. Trimming left V 0 bases short and J 9 bases short, with 10 bases between. Per the germline V gene, CDR1 is SGHRS and CDR2 is YFSETQ. CDR3 length: 13 residues. The CDR3 DNA follows: TGCGCCAGCAGCTTGGATGTAGGCCCTGAGCAGTTCTTC. Its protein is CASSLDVGPEQFF.

This clonotype was seen a few times. The chain carries TRBV7-9 and TRBJ2-7, with 7 nucleotides matching TRBD2. The germline V gene encodes CDR1 SEHNR and CDR2 FQNEAQ (reference sequence). With V trimmed by 5 bases and J by 0 bases, 4 bases remained unmatched. CDR3 length: 14 amino acids. CDR3 sequence (DNA): TGTGCCAGCAGCCGCGGGAGTAGCTCCTACGAGCAGTACTTC. It yields the protein CASSRGSSSYEQYF.

This clonotype was detected a few times. V is TRBV2 and J is TRBJ2-1; 9 positions match TRBD2. The CDR3 runs 15 residues. The germline V gene has CDR1 SNHLY and CDR2 FYNNEI. V lost 3 bases to trimming and J lost 6 bases; unmatched junction nucleotides: 6. The CDR3 protein is CASSETSGLPNEQFF. The CDR3 DNA is TGTGCCAGCAGTGAGACTAGCGGCCTTCCCAATGAGCAGTTCTTC.

V and J are TRBV20-1 and TRBJ1-2; TRBD1 agrees at 9 bases. Trimming cost V 0 bases and J 7 bases; bases outside gene matches: 9. In germline, CDR1 is DFQATT, CDR2 SNEGSKA (reference sequence). This CDR3 comprises 15 residues. CDR3 nucleotide sequence: TGCAGTGCTAGAGATGAGCACAGGGGGCGGAGTGGCTACACCTTC. Its protein is CSARDEHRGRSGYTF.

This clonotype came up many times. The J gene is TRBJ2-5, the V gene TRBV30; no clear D gene. CDR1 and CDR2 (germline): GTSNPN, SVGIG (reference sequence). The CDR3 spans 15 residues. Trimming left V 3 bases short and J 0 bases short, with 14 bases between. The CDR3 nucleotides are TGTGCCTGGAGGAATCCGAGCGCAAACCAAGAGACCCAGTACTTC. Protein: CAWRNPSANQETQYF.

Many counts were recorded for this clonotype. This chain links TRBV5-6 with TRBJ2-5; D perhaps matches TRBD1 (5 bases). Trimming shortened V by 0 bases and J by 4 bases, and 10 bases separated the two germline ends. This CDR3 is 14 amino acids long. Germline CDR1 reads SGHDT; CDR2 reads YYEEEE. The CDR3 region has the DNA TGTGCCAGCAGCTTGGCCCTGGGGCGAGAGACCCAGTACTTC. It codes for CASSLALGRETQYF.

The gene calls are TRBV24-1 and TRBJ1-2; D not certain. Germline V CDR1 and CDR2: KGHDR, SFDVKD. CDR3 length: 13 residues. V was clipped by 4 bases and J by 7 bases, with 12 bases between them. The CDR3 sequence: CATSDPGQRGYTF. In DNA, the CDR3 is TGTGCCACCAGTGACCCGGGTCAGCGTGGCTACACCTTC.

The V call is TRBV4-1, the J call TRBJ1-3; no clear D. The ends were cut back, 1 base at V and 3 bases at J, with 7 bases in the middle. Germline assignment: CDR1 MGHRA and CDR2 YSYEKL. The CDR3 covers 14 residues. The CDR3 DNA sequence: TGCGCCAGCAGCCAAGTTAACGGTGGAAACACCATATATTTT. Protein sequence: CASSQVNGGNTIYF.

This clonotype was counted ten times or more. This chain connects TRBV12-3 or TRBV12-4 to TRBJ1-2; 10 nucleotides line up with TRBD1. The V segment lost 6 bases and the J segment 5 bases; nucleotides outside the gene matches: 6. The CDR3 totals 14 residues. The CDR3 sequence is CASRATGGGYGYTF. Written as DNA, the CDR3 is TGTGCCAGCAGGGCGACAGGGGGCGGGTATGGCTACACCTTC.

In this sample, this clonotype turned up many times. The chain carries TRBV7-2 and TRBJ2-7; TRBD1 might be the D (6 bases). Trimming took off 3 bases at V and 0 bases at J, with 9 bases between the two ends. The CDR3 is 14 amino acids. Germline V gene sequence: CDR1 SGHTA, CDR2 FQGNSA. CDR3 nucleotides: TGTGCCAGCAGCTTCCGGGACACCTCCTACGAGCAGTACTTC. Protein product: CASSFRDTSYEQYF.

In this sample, this clonotype turned up many times. The CDR3 DNA sequence: TGTGCCAGCAGTAGAGAGGGACAGGGGAACACTGAAGCTTTCTTT. Translation gives CASSREGQGNTEAFF. The V gene is TRBV2, the J gene TRBJ1-1; TRBD1 matches at 9 bases. Germline CDR1 SNHLY, CDR2 FYNNEI. The CDR3 contains 15 residues. Unmatched junction bases numbered 5, after V lost 5 bases and J lost 1 base.

This clonotype occurred a few times. The chain uses TRBV20-1 and TRBJ2-4; D may be TRBD2 (6 bases). The CDR3 totals 17 residues. V was trimmed by 0 bases and J by 1 base, leaving 16 bases between them. The germline CDR1 and CDR2 sequences are DFQATT and SNEGSKA (reference sequence). The CDR3 nucleotides are TGCAGTGCTAGAGATTGGGGGGACTGGGAGGCCAAAAACATTCAGTACTTC. Translating it yields CSARDWGDWEAKNIQYF.

Only a few counts were recorded for this clonotype. In DNA form, the CDR3 reads TGTGCCAGCAAGGAAATAGCCAAAAACATTCAGTACTTC. This translates into CASKEIAKNIQYF. The chain recombines TRBV6-1 with TRBJ2-4; no definite D call. Trimming took 7 bases from V and 0 from J, leaving 7 bases between them. The V gene's germline CDR1 is MNHNS and CDR2 SASEGT. The CDR3 spans 13 residues.

This clonotype has only a few counts. The chain recombines TRBV29-1 with TRBJ1-1; 9 bases are shared with TRBD1. Losses at the gene ends were 1 base for V and 4 bases for J; bases not matched to a gene: 4. Germline assignment: CDR1 SQVTM and CDR2 ANQGSEA. This CDR3 is 14 amino acids long. The CDR3 region has the DNA TGCAGCGTTGAAGGGGGACAGGGCGGCACTGAAGCTTTCTTT. The encoded protein is CSVEGGQGGTEAFF. Full variable domain (rest looked up from reference TRBV29-1 and TRBJ1-1): SAVISQKPSRDICQRGTSLTIQCQVDSQVTMMFWYRQQPGQSLTLIATANQGSEATYESGFVIDKFPISRPNLTFSTLTVSNMSPEDSSIYLCSVEGGQGGTEAFFGQGTRLTVV.

Comments on this clonotype: A single base separates this from a much larger clone, so it may be a read error. This chain links TRBV2 with TRBJ1-5; TRBD1 agrees at 7 bases. The CDR3 sequence is 15 residues long. From germline, CDR1 is SNHLY and CDR2 FYNNEI. The CDR3 coding sequence is TGTGTCAGCAGGGAGACAGGGTTTAGCAATCAGCCCCAGCATTTT. It is translated as CVSRETGFSNQPQHF.

This clonotype was seen more than once but under ten times. The rearrangement links TRBV27 to TRBJ1-1; tentative D call: TRBD1 (5 bases). The V end lost 4 bases, the J end lost 4 bases, and 16 bases lay between the germline ends. The CDR3 extends over 15 amino acids. Germline-derived CDR1 and CDR2 are MNHEY and SMNVEV (reference sequence). CDR3 loop: CASSSRLARGTEAFF. CDR3 in DNA: TGTGCCAGCAGTTCCCGACTCGCGAGGGGCACTGAAGCTTTCTTT.

J is TRBJ2-7 and V is TRBV3-1; tentatively, D is TRBD1 (5 bases). Trimming took off 1 base at V and 6 bases at J, with 16 bases between the two ends. The CDR3 totals 15 residues. Germline CDR1 LGHDT, CDR2 YNNKEL (reference sequence). The CDR3 sequence is CASSQGTGRTIEQYF. CDR3 nucleotide sequence: TGTGCCAGCAGCCAAGGAACAGGACGAACGATCGAGCAGTACTTC.

V and J are TRBV7-6 and TRBJ2-7; D is unresolved. The CDR3 is 14 amino acids. V was pared by 1 base and J by 0 bases, with 7 bases between. Looked up from germline, CDR1 is SGHVS and CDR2 is FNYEAQ. CDR3: CASSLEESSYEQYF. As DNA, the CDR3 is TGTGCCAGCAGCTTAGAGGAATCCTCCTACGAGCAGTACTTC.